A selection of T cell receptor beta chains follows, all from one sample in a study of graft-versus-host responses after intestinal transplantation. The antigens these receptors bind are not known. The assay was immunoSEQ multiplex PCR, and TCRdb's table has in-frame clones only and misses some. This sample carries about 85,000 clones, approximately 78% of them seen once, and the ten largest clones take roughly 0.83%. The source was unstimulated CD4+ T cells sorted from spleen or lymph node cells, collected before intestinal transplant. All receptors derive from a human donor who received an intestinal transplant. CDR3s include the opening cysteine and the closing phenylalanine or tryptophan. The order of the fields is clone size, J gene, D gene, CDR3 length, V gene, CDR3 protein, CDR3 DNA. D genes are given only for firm matches. Clone size is not always given. Where it is, it says once, few, many or a class for expanded clones.

clone_size: .; j_call: TRBJ2-2; d_call: .; cdr3_length: 14; v_call: TRBV27; cdr3_aa: CASREGPNTGELFF; cdr3_nt: TGTGCCAGCAGAGAGGGTCCCAACACCGGGGAGCTGTTTTTT
clone_size: .; j_call: TRBJ2-3; d_call: TRBD1; cdr3_length: 17; v_call: TRBV5-4; cdr3_aa: CASSLLRTGGETDTQYF; cdr3_nt: TGTGCCAGCAGCTTGTTACGGACAGGGGGCGAAACAGATACGCAGTATTTT
clone_size: .; j_call: TRBJ2-3; d_call: .; cdr3_length: 15; v_call: TRBV5-1; cdr3_aa: CASSLERGGLDTQYF; cdr3_nt: TGCGCCAGCAGCTTGGAGAGGGGGGGCTTGGATACGCAGTATTTT
clone_size: .; j_call: TRBJ1-6; d_call: .; cdr3_length: 14; v_call: TRBV19; cdr3_aa: CASSISRAYSPLHF; cdr3_nt: TGTGCCAGTAGTATCTCGAGGGCATATTCACCCCTCCACTTT
clone_size: .; j_call: TRBJ2-7; d_call: TRBD1; cdr3_length: 14; v_call: TRBV28; cdr3_aa: CASSTGTGTYEQYF; cdr3_nt: TGTGCCAGCAGCACCGGGACAGGGACCTACGAGCAGTACTTC
clone_size: .; j_call: TRBJ2-7; d_call: .; cdr3_length: 15; v_call: TRBV7-8; cdr3_aa: CASSFGRRNRGEQYF; cdr3_nt: TGTGCCAGCAGCTTTGGCCGCCGGAATCGCGGCGAGCAGTACTTC
clone_size: .; j_call: TRBJ2-1; d_call: TRBD2; cdr3_length: 15; v_call: TRBV6-5; cdr3_aa: CASSRTSGGAYEQFF; cdr3_nt: TGTGCCAGCAGCAGGACTAGCGGGGGGGCTTATGAGCAGTTCTTC
clone_size: .; j_call: TRBJ2-2; d_call: .; cdr3_length: 12; v_call: TRBV6-5; cdr3_aa: CASSWGPGELFF; cdr3_nt: TGTGCCAGCAGTTGGGGGCCCGGGGAGCTGTTTTTT
clone_size: .; j_call: TRBJ1-5; d_call: TRBD1; cdr3_length: 18; v_call: TRBV4-1; cdr3_aa: CASSQGEYRGSRNQPQHF; cdr3_nt: TGCGCCAGCAGCCAAGGAGAGTACAGGGGCTCTCGCAATCAGCCCCAGCATTTT
clone_size: .; j_call: TRBJ2-5; d_call: .; cdr3_length: 14; v_call: TRBV6-5; cdr3_aa: CASSYSAFSETQYF; cdr3_nt: TGTGCCAGCAGTTACTCAGCTTTTTCAGAGACCCAGTACTTC
clone_size: .; j_call: TRBJ2-3; d_call: .; cdr3_length: 14; v_call: TRBV11-2; cdr3_aa: CASSLGGGTDTQYF; cdr3_nt: TGTGCCAGCAGCTTAGGGGGGGGCACAGATACGCAGTATTTT
clone_size: .; j_call: TRBJ2-1; d_call: TRBD2; cdr3_length: 12; v_call: TRBV29-1; cdr3_aa: CSVRGGWNEQFF; cdr3_nt: TGCAGCGTTCGGGGGGGGTGGAATGAGCAGTTCTTC
clone_size: .; j_call: TRBJ2-2; d_call: .; cdr3_length: 17; v_call: TRBV11-2; cdr3_aa: CASSLDWRGLHTGELFF; cdr3_nt: TGTGCCAGCAGCTTAGACTGGCGGGGGCTTCACACCGGGGAGCTGTTTTTT
clone_size: .; j_call: TRBJ2-5; d_call: TRBD1; cdr3_length: 16; v_call: TRBV19; cdr3_aa: CASTVGATGGRETQYF; cdr3_nt: TGTGCCAGTACAGTTGGTGCGACAGGGGGCCGAGAGACCCAGTACTTC
clone_size: .; j_call: TRBJ1-1; d_call: .; cdr3_length: 13; v_call: TRBV6-1; cdr3_aa: CASGPRDDTEAFF; cdr3_nt: TGTGCCAGCGGACCTCGGGATGACACTGAAGCTTTCTTT
clone_size: .; j_call: TRBJ1-5; d_call: TRBD1; cdr3_length: 15; v_call: TRBV6-1; cdr3_aa: CASSSQGIGNQPQHF; cdr3_nt: TGTGCCAGCAGTTCACAGGGGATCGGCAATCAGCCCCAGCATTTT
clone_size: .; j_call: TRBJ2-2; d_call: TRBD2; cdr3_length: 13; v_call: TRBV29-1; cdr3_aa: CSVKRGLTGELFF; cdr3_nt: TGCAGCGTTAAGCGGGGCCTCACCGGGGAGCTGTTTTTT
clone_size: .; j_call: TRBJ2-7; d_call: TRBD2; cdr3_length: 15; v_call: TRBV18; cdr3_aa: CASSPGGGGPYEQYF; cdr3_nt: TGTGCCAGCTCACCGGGCGGGGGGGGCCCCTACGAGCAGTACTTC
clone_size: few; j_call: TRBJ1-2; d_call: .; cdr3_length: 14; v_call: TRBV5-5; cdr3_aa: CASSLIPGSYGYTF; cdr3_nt: TGTGCCAGCAGCTTGATTCCGGGGAGCTATGGCTACACCTTC
clone_size: .; j_call: TRBJ2-3; d_call: .; cdr3_length: 14; v_call: TRBV6-1; cdr3_aa: CASSEAGGVNTQYF; cdr3_nt: TGTGCCAGCAGTGAAGCAGGGGGGGTAAATACGCAGTATTTT
clone_size: .; j_call: TRBJ2-7; d_call: TRBD1; cdr3_length: 15; v_call: TRBV14; cdr3_aa: CASSRDRVSSYEQYF; cdr3_nt: TGTGCCAGCAGCCGGGACAGGGTCAGCTCCTACGAGCAGTACTTC
clone_size: .; j_call: TRBJ2-2; d_call: TRBD2; cdr3_length: 14; v_call: TRBV28; cdr3_aa: CASSLTGGSGELFF; cdr3_nt: TGTGCCAGCAGTTTAACGGGGGGTTCCGGGGAGCTGTTTTTT
clone_size: .; j_call: TRBJ1-2; d_call: TRBD1; cdr3_length: 14; v_call: TRBV2; cdr3_aa: CASRALDRGHGYTF; cdr3_nt: TGTGCCAGCAGGGCCCTCGACAGGGGGCATGGCTACACCTTC
clone_size: .; j_call: TRBJ2-1; d_call: .; cdr3_length: 13; v_call: TRBV29-1; cdr3_aa: CSVDSLSYNEQFF; cdr3_nt: TGCAGCGTTGACTCCCTCTCCTACAATGAGCAGTTCTTC
clone_size: .; j_call: TRBJ2-7; d_call: .; cdr3_length: 14; v_call: TRBV11-2; cdr3_aa: CASSNPSEGREQYF; cdr3_nt: TGTGCCAGCAGCAACCCGTCCGAGGGCCGAGAGCAGTACTTC
clone_size: .; j_call: TRBJ2-7; d_call: TRBD2; cdr3_length: 16; v_call: TRBV4-1; cdr3_aa: CASSRLLAAGSYEQYF; cdr3_nt: TGCGCCAGCAGCCGATTACTAGCGGCGGGCTCCTACGAGCAGTACTTC
clone_size: .; j_call: TRBJ2-7; d_call: .; cdr3_length: 15; v_call: TRBV9; cdr3_aa: CASSVEGRGYSEQYF; cdr3_nt: TGTGCCAGCAGCGTAGAAGGCAGGGGTTACAGCGAGCAGTACTTC
clone_size: .; j_call: TRBJ2-5; d_call: .; cdr3_length: 15; v_call: TRBV7-9; cdr3_aa: CASSYRDYHQETQYF; cdr3_nt: TGTGCCAGCAGCTACAGGGACTACCACCAAGAGACCCAGTACTTC
clone_size: .; j_call: TRBJ2-3; d_call: TRBD2; cdr3_length: 15; v_call: TRBV6-5; cdr3_aa: CASKRLAASTDTQYF; cdr3_nt: TGTGCCAGCAAACGACTAGCGGCTAGCACAGATACGCAGTATTTT
clone_size: few; j_call: TRBJ2-7; d_call: TRBD2; cdr3_length: 16; v_call: TRBV7-7; cdr3_aa: CASSSTKREFFHEQYF; cdr3_nt: TGTGCTAGCAGCTCCACTAAGCGGGAGTTCTTCCACGAGCAGTACTTC
clone_size: .; j_call: TRBJ1-5; d_call: .; cdr3_length: 14; v_call: TRBV19; cdr3_aa: CASSMGQGTQPQHF; cdr3_nt: TGTGCCAGTAGTATGGGGCAGGGGACTCAGCCCCAGCATTTT
clone_size: .; j_call: TRBJ2-2; d_call: .; cdr3_length: 15; v_call: TRBV5-1; cdr3_aa: CASSLYGSGAGELFF; cdr3_nt: TGCGCCAGCAGCTTGTACGGGAGTGGAGCCGGGGAGCTGTTTTTT
clone_size: .; j_call: TRBJ2-3; d_call: TRBD2; cdr3_length: 18; v_call: TRBV7-6; cdr3_aa: CASRLASPSSGRTDTQYF; cdr3_nt: TGTGCCAGCAGATTAGCATCCCCCTCTAGCGGGAGGACAGATACGCAGTATTTT
clone_size: .; j_call: TRBJ2-1; d_call: .; cdr3_length: 11; v_call: TRBV6-4; cdr3_aa: CASRKGNEQFF; cdr3_nt: TGTGCCAGCAGAAAGGGGAATGAGCAGTTCTTC
clone_size: .; j_call: TRBJ2-7; d_call: .; cdr3_length: 12; v_call: TRBV10-2; cdr3_aa: CASGSGYYEQYF; cdr3_nt: TGCGCCAGTGGTTCAGGGTACTACGAGCAGTACTTC
clone_size: .; j_call: TRBJ2-2; d_call: .; cdr3_length: 13; v_call: TRBV5-1; cdr3_aa: CASSPSGTGELFF; cdr3_nt: TGCGCCAGCAGCCCCTCGGGCACCGGGGAGCTGTTTTTT
clone_size: few; j_call: TRBJ1-2; d_call: TRBD1; cdr3_length: 14; v_call: TRBV28; cdr3_aa: CASSLWGAGGGYTF; cdr3_nt: TGTGCCAGCAGTTTATGGGGGGCAGGGGGTGGCTACACCTTC
clone_size: .; j_call: TRBJ2-1; d_call: TRBD1; cdr3_length: 17; v_call: TRBV27; cdr3_aa: CASSNRQGATDHNEQFF; cdr3_nt: TGTGCCAGCAGCAACCGACAGGGGGCTACTGACCACAATGAGCAGTTCTTC
clone_size: once; j_call: TRBJ2-7; d_call: .; cdr3_length: 10; v_call: TRBV20-1; cdr3_aa: CSASGNEQYF; cdr3_nt: TGCAGTGCTAGCGGGAACGAGCAGTACTTC
clone_size: .; j_call: TRBJ1-2; d_call: .; cdr3_length: 13; v_call: TRBV19; cdr3_aa: CASSMVAGEGYTF; cdr3_nt: TGTGCCAGTAGTATGGTCGCAGGGGAAGGCTACACCTTC
clone_size: .; j_call: TRBJ2-5; d_call: TRBD1; cdr3_length: 12; v_call: TRBV7-9; cdr3_aa: CASSYRGETQYF; cdr3_nt: TGTGCCAGCAGCTACAGGGGAGAGACCCAGTACTTC
clone_size: .; j_call: TRBJ2-1; d_call: .; cdr3_length: 14; v_call: TRBV7-2; cdr3_aa: CASSFLAPAYEQFF; cdr3_nt: TGTGCCAGCAGCTTCCTAGCGCCTGCTTATGAGCAGTTCTTC
clone_size: .; j_call: TRBJ2-5; d_call: .; cdr3_length: 16; v_call: TRBV5-1; cdr3_aa: CASSLGLGLLEETQYF; cdr3_nt: TGCGCCAGCAGCTTGGGCCTTGGACTATTGGAAGAGACCCAGTACTTC
clone_size: .; j_call: TRBJ1-2; d_call: .; cdr3_length: 13; v_call: TRBV2; cdr3_aa: CASSDGQSYGYTF; cdr3_nt: TGTGCCAGCAGTGATGGACAGTCCTATGGCTACACCTTC
clone_size: .; j_call: TRBJ2-1; d_call: .; cdr3_length: 17; v_call: TRBV4-1; cdr3_aa: CASSQDPGASLPGEQFF; cdr3_nt: TGCGCCAGCAGCCAAGACCCAGGTGCTAGCCTACCGGGGGAGCAGTTCTTC
clone_size: .; j_call: TRBJ2-7; d_call: TRBD2; cdr3_length: 14; v_call: TRBV6-4; cdr3_aa: CASSPAGGGYEQYF; cdr3_nt: TGTGCCAGCAGTCCAGCGGGGGGCGGCTACGAGCAGTACTTC